The next 31 T cell receptor beta chains were all read from a single sample in a study of beta chain features in type 1 diabetes. Findings and caveats of the study: A moderate, significant TCRB CDR3 shortening appeared in type 1 diabetes across four CD4+ subsets.

As every portion of the isolated RNA was reverse transcribed, the sequencing read expressed TCRB transcripts. Profiled with immunoSEQ multiplex PCR; TCRdb holds only in-frame clones, not every one. This table has about 650,000 clones, 9.5% to 15% appearing once. Antigens of these TCRs are unknown. Sequenced: naive CD4+ T cells from blood. The source is a man aged 25-45 years with type 1 diabetes.

The table lists this clone with a few counts. This chain joins TRBV9 and TRBJ1-2, with a weak D call TRBD1 (6 bases). There are 16 residues in the CDR3. V shed 4 bases and J shed 2 bases, with 18 bases lying between them. The germline V gene encodes CDR1 SGDLS and CDR2 YYNGEE. In nucleotides, the CDR3 is TGTGCCAGCAGCTTGGGGACACACCAAGGCAACTATGGCTACACCTTC. Encoded protein: CASSLGTHQGNYGYTF.

This chain connects TRBV27 to TRBJ1-5; D gene unclear. V was trimmed by 5 bases and J by 0 bases, leaving 8 bases between them. Germline loops: CDR1 MNHEY, CDR2 SMNVEV (reference sequence). This CDR3 has 14 residues. The DNA of the CDR3 is TGTGCCAGCAGTCCCCGTAGTAGCAATCAGCCCCAGCATTTT. It codes for CASSPRSSNQPQHF.

This clone was observed a few times. This chain links TRBV7-9 with TRBJ2-7, with 8 bases matching TRBD1. V was pared by 5 bases and J by 6 bases, with 12 bases of the junction left unmatched. The CDR3 runs to 15 residues. The V gene's germline CDR1 is SEHNR and CDR2 FQNEAQ (reference sequence). The CDR3: CASSRRTGLFGEQYF. In nucleotides, the CDR3 is TGTGCCAGCAGCCGTAGGACAGGGCTTTTTGGCGAGCAGTACTTC.

Turning to this clone: One end of the junction is discordant with germline, which a read error may explain. The chain combines TRBV7-7 with TRBJ2-1; D gene unclear. The CDR3 extends over 13 amino acids. From germline, CDR1 is SSHAT and CDR2 FNYEAQ (reference sequence). CDR3: CASSLSLRNEQFF. CDR3 bases: TGTGCTAGCAGCTTATCTCTACGGAATGAGCAGTTCTTC.

This clone has only a few counts. The gene calls are TRBV4-2 and TRBJ1-1; D is undetermined. Germline values: CDR1 LGHNA, CDR2 YNFKEQ. Trimming removed 3 bases at V and 6 bases at J, with 8 bases between. The CDR3 loop spans 12 amino acids. The chain's CDR3 is CASSQPSAEAFF. The DNA of the CDR3 is TGTGCCAGCAGCCAGCCTTCCGCTGAAGCTTTCTTT.

This clone was found a few times. CDR3 sequence (DNA): TGTGCCAGCAGCTTGCAGGTCGGGCACTACGAGCAGTACTTC. Amino acids: CASSLQVGHYEQYF. The J gene is TRBJ2-7, the V gene TRBV5-6; unclear D gene. Between the trimmed V and J ends, which lost 1 base and 3 bases, there was a span of 11 bases. This CDR3 has 14 residues. Germline-derived CDR1 and CDR2 are SGHDT and YYEEEE.

This clone was picked up a small number of times. The rearrangement uses TRBV2 and TRBJ2-3; tentatively, D is TRBD2 (6 bases). CDR1 SNHLY and CDR2 FYNNEI come from the germline V gene. Trimming pared 4 bases from V and 0 bases from J, leaving 11 bases between. The CDR3 has 15 amino acids. The CDR3, as DNA: TGTGCCAGCAGTGCACGGGGGATAAGCACAGATACGCAGTATTTT. Protein: CASSARGISTDTQYF. Variable domain in full (rest from reference TRBV2 and TRBJ2-3): EPEVTQTPSHQVTQMGQEVILRCVPISNHLYFYWYRQILGQKVEFLVSFYNNEISEKSEIFDDQFSVERPDGSNFTLKIRSTKLEDSAMYFCASSARGISTDTQYFGPGTRLTVL.

This clone was picked up a small number of times. The CDR3 spells CASSLLGGSYNEQFF. The CDR3 nucleotides read TGCGCCAGCAGCTTGCTTGGGGGCTCCTACAATGAGCAGTTCTTC. The rearrangement links TRBV5-1 to TRBJ2-1; D could derive from TRBD1 or TRBD2 (5 bases each). V was trimmed by 1 base and J by 0 bases, leaving 8 bases between them. Germline V gene lookup returns CDR1 SGHRS and CDR2 YFSETQ. This CDR3 has 15 residues.

The chain joins TRBV28 to TRBJ2-1; 8 nucleotides line up with TRBD2. Germline V gene sequence: CDR1 MDHEN, CDR2 SYDVKM. The J segment lost 2 bases and the V segment lost 6 bases, leaving 9 bases of the junction unmatched. The CDR3 loop spans 16 amino acids. CDR3 sequence reads: CASSPPYGGAYNEQFF. In DNA, the CDR3 is TGTGCCAGCAGCCCTCCGTACGGGGGGGCCTACAATGAGCAGTTCTTC.

This clone occurred a few times. The CDR3 loop reads CASSELGQAYEQYF. The DNA of the CDR3 is TGTGCCAGCAGTGAATTGGGACAGGCCTACGAGCAGTACTTC. The chain couples TRBV25-1 to TRBJ2-7; 8 nucleotides agree with TRBD1. Germline values: CDR1 MGHDK, CDR2 SYGVNS. V shed 1 base and J 2 bases; nucleotides not matched to a gene: 1. This CDR3 region has 14 residues.

This clone has only a few counts. The rearrangement uses TRBV5-6 and TRBJ2-5, with a weak D call TRBD2 (5 bases). The V and J ends lost 7 bases and 2 bases respectively, with 15 bases between them. CDR3 length: 14 amino acids. The germline CDR1 and CDR2 sequences are SGHDT and YYEEEE. The CDR3 reads CASAEARFQETQYF. For the CDR3, the DNA is TGTGCCAGCGCGGAGGCGCGCTTTCAAGAGACCCAGTACTTC.

Worth noting for this clone: The same CDR3 also results from other DNA sequences found in this sample. The CDR3 DNA reads TGTGCCAGCAGCTTACGGGGGAATAGCAATCAGCCCCAGCATTTT. Amino acids: CASSLRGNSNQPQHF. The rearrangement links TRBV7-2 to TRBJ1-5; D possibly corresponds to TRBD1 (5 bases). CDR3 size: 15 residues. Germline lookup yields CDR1 SGHTA and CDR2 FQGNSA. V lost 2 bases and J lost 0, with 8 bases in between.

This clone showed up just a few times. The chain joins TRBV6-5 to TRBJ1-2, with unresolved D. Trimming pared 2 bases from V and 2 bases from J, leaving 12 bases between. The CDR3 covers 15 residues. Germline CDR1 and CDR2: MNHEY and SVGAGI. The CDR3: CASSYQTDGNYGYTF. CDR3 sequence (DNA): TGTGCCAGCAGTTACCAAACCGATGGCAACTATGGCTACACCTTC.

The rearrangement uses TRBV25-1 and TRBJ2-1; TRBD1 is a possible D gene (6 bases). The CDR3 runs 18 residues. V dropped 0 bases and J dropped 4 bases, with 19 bases sitting between them. Germline V CDR1 and CDR2: MGHDK, SYGVNS. The CDR3 DNA reads as TGTGCCAGCAGTGAATACAGGGCCGGAGGACAGACGTACAATGAGCAGTTCTTC. Translating gives CASSEYRAGGQTYNEQFF.

This clone appeared a few times. The chain recombines TRBV7-9 with TRBJ2-1, with 7 bases aligning to TRBD1. The V and J ends lost 5 bases and 5 bases, in that order; junction bases with no gene match: 12. The V gene's germline CDR1 is SEHNR and CDR2 FQNEAQ (reference sequence). The CDR3 extends over 16 amino acids. CDR3 loop: CASSKKGQTFDNEQFF. The CDR3 bases are TGTGCCAGCAGCAAGAAGGGACAGACTTTTGACAATGAGCAGTTCTTC. The variable domain in full, completed from reference TRBV7-9 and TRBJ2-1, reads DTGVSQNPRHKITKRGQNVTFRCDPISEHNRLYWYRQTLGQGPEFLTYFQNEAQLEKSRLLSDRFSAERPKGSFSTLEIQRTEQGDSAMYLCASSKKGQTFDNEQFFGPGTRLTVL.

In this sample, this clone turned up a few times. The rearrangement links TRBV6-5 to TRBJ2-7, with a possible D match to TRBD1 (6 bases). CDR3 length equals 15 residues. Deletions cut 0 bases from V and 3 bases from J, with 12 bases between. Germline lookup yields CDR1 MNHEY and CDR2 SVGAGI. The CDR3 region is CASSYSTGKNYEQYF. In DNA, the CDR3 is TGTGCCAGCAGTTACTCGACAGGCAAGAACTACGAGCAGTACTTC.

This sequence joins TRBV27 and TRBJ1-5; 7 positions agree with TRBD1. The J segment lost 3 bases and the V segment lost 7 bases, leaving 6 bases of the junction unmatched. Germline V gene sequence: CDR1 MNHEY, CDR2 SMNVEV (reference sequence). The CDR3 loop spans 14 amino acids. CDR3 protein: CASNSGQINQPQHF. The DNA for the CDR3 is TGTGCCAGCAACTCGGGACAGATCAATCAGCCCCAGCATTTT.

This clone came up a few times. The CDR3 DNA is TGTGCCAGCCGGCGGGGACAGGGGAACTCTGGGGCCAACGTCCTGACTTTC. The encoded protein is CASRRGQGNSGANVLTF. This chain connects TRBV7-2 to TRBJ2-6; 10 nucleotides agree with TRBD1. This CDR3 is 17 amino acids long. J gave up 0 bases and V 8 bases, and 7 bases lay outside the gene matches. The germline V gene encodes CDR1 SGHTA and CDR2 FQGNSA.

The V call is TRBV2, the J call TRBJ1-1; no clear D. Germline assignment: CDR1 SNHLY and CDR2 FYNNEI. Trimming cost V 1 base and J 7 bases, with 7 bases left between them. This CDR3 spans 12 amino acids. In DNA, the CDR3 is TGTGCCAGCAGTGAAGAGGCCGTTGAAGCTTTCTTT. Translated: CASSEEAVEAFF.

The chain has TRBV4-3 and TRBJ1-6; perhaps TRBD1 as D (5 bases). The CDR3 length is 18 residues. CDR1 is LGHNA and CDR2 is YSLEER in the germline V gene. Trimming left V 0 bases short and J 7 bases short, with 19 bases between. CDR3 in DNA: TGCGCCAGCAGCCAAGATCGGGGAGGGGCTACGAGGAATTCACCCCTCCACTTT. Translating it yields CASSQDRGGATRNSPLHF.

Details on this clone: Other DNA variants within this sample encode the same CDR3. The CDR3 region has the DNA TGTGCCAGCAGCCGGACAGGGGCTGGGGCCAACGTCCTGACTTTC. Amino acid sequence: CASSRTGAGANVLTF. This chain connects TRBV28 to TRBJ2-6; TRBD1 matches at 9 bases. With V trimmed by 6 bases and J by 2 bases, 2 bases remained unmatched. CDR3 size: 15 residues. Looked up from germline, CDR1 is MDHEN and CDR2 is SYDVKM.

J is TRBJ1-4 and V is TRBV28; D is unclear. The V end lost 3 bases, the J end lost 7 bases, and 15 bases lay between the germline ends. Germline assignment: CDR1 MDHEN and CDR2 SYDVKM. The CDR3 covers 15 residues. CDR3 in amino acids: CASSFFNTRGEKLFF. CDR3 nucleotide sequence: TGTGCCAGCAGTTTTTTCAATACCCGGGGTGAAAAACTGTTTTTT.

The table lists this clone with a few counts. J is TRBJ2-5 and V is TRBV30; D unclear. Germline-derived CDR1 and CDR2 are GTSNPN and SVGIG (reference sequence). The CDR3 has 12 amino acids. V gave up 2 bases and J gave up 5 bases, with 9 bases separating them. CDR3 residues: CAWSLVGETQYF. CDR3 bases: TGTGCCTGGAGTTTGGTCGGGGAGACCCAGTACTTC.

This clone was recorded once. This rearrangement joins TRBV6-5 to TRBJ2-3; either TRBD1 or TRBD2 may supply D (5 bases each). Per germline, CDR1 MNHEY and CDR2 SVGAGI. This CDR3 has 13 amino acids. V lost 6 bases, J lost 5 bases, and 12 bases lay in between. CDR3: CASSTGTKDTQYF. The CDR3 DNA reads TGTGCCAGCAGCACCGGGACCAAAGATACGCAGTATTTT.

This clone was seen more than once but under ten times. The chain has TRBV6-6 and TRBJ2-1; perhaps TRBD1 as D (6 bases). The CDR3 has 11 residues. V was pared by 6 bases and J by 8 bases, with 8 bases between. Germline V gene sequence: CDR1 MNHNY, CDR2 SVGAGI (reference sequence). This CDR3 reads CASSPGDEQFF. In DNA form, the CDR3 reads TGTGCCAGCAGCCCAGGGGATGAGCAGTTCTTC.

This clone was seen a handful of times. The sample carries other DNA sequences with the same CDR3. DNA for the CDR3: TGTGCCAGCAGCTTGGCAGAATACAATGAGCAGTTCTTC. Amino acids: CASSLAEYNEQFF. The chain combines TRBV7-2 with TRBJ2-1; no clear D. This CDR3 has 13 residues. Germline values: CDR1 SGHTA, CDR2 FQGNSA. Trimming shortened V by 3 bases and J by 4 bases, and 7 bases separated the two germline ends. The whole variable domain, filled in from reference TRBV7-2 and TRBJ2-1, reads GAGVSQSPSNKVTEKGKDVELRCDPISGHTALYWYRQSLGQGLEFLIYFQGNSAPDKSGLPSDRFSAERTGGSVSTLTIQRTQQEDSAVYLCASSLAEYNEQFFGPGTRLTVL.

The CDR3 sequence: CASSLWGYSSYEQYF. In nucleotides, the CDR3 is TGCGCCAGCAGCCTTTGGGGTTATAGTTCCTACGAGCAGTACTTC. The genes are TRBV5-1 and TRBJ2-7; D unclear. This CDR3 is built from 15 residues. Germline V gene lookup returns CDR1 SGHRS and CDR2 YFSETQ. V lost 4 bases to trimming and J lost 1 base, with 15 bases between them.

This clone occurred a few times. The chain recombines TRBV14 with TRBJ2-2, with 9 bases that match TRBD2. J lost 0 bases, V lost 1 base, and 0 bases had no gene match. The CDR3 contains 16 residues. From germline, CDR1 is SGHDN and CDR2 FVKESK. The CDR3 coding sequence is TGTGCCAGCAGCCAAGGACTAGCGGCGAACACCGGGGAGCTGTTTTTT. Protein: CASSQGLAANTGELFF.

This clone was found a few times. The rearrangement joins TRBV13 to TRBJ2-3, with D uncertain. The CDR3 totals 14 residues. Per the germline V gene, CDR1 is PRHDT and CDR2 is FYEKMQ (reference sequence). The V end was cut by 0 bases, the J end by 6 bases, with 10 bases between. The CDR3: CASSLGLVRDTQYF. For the CDR3, the DNA is TGTGCCAGCAGCTTAGGACTGGTCCGGGATACGCAGTATTTT.

This clone was seen more than once but under ten times. This chain connects TRBV27 to TRBJ1-2, with D unclear. This CDR3 has 13 residues. Germline V gene sequence: CDR1 MNHEY, CDR2 SMNVEV (reference sequence). V lost 4 bases and J lost 8, with 14 bases in between. CDR3 sequence (DNA): TGTGCCAGCAGTTGGGCCGTCGGCGAAGGCTACACCTTC. Protein sequence: CASSWAVGEGYTF.

The rearrangement links TRBV27 to TRBJ2-7; 7 bases fit TRBD1. The CDR3 has 15 residues. The V gene's germline CDR1 is MNHEY and CDR2 SMNVEV (reference sequence). V lost 2 bases to trimming and J lost 3 bases; unmatched junction nucleotides: 7. Here the CDR3 reads CASSLARDSVYEQYF. In DNA, the CDR3 is TGTGCCAGCAGTTTAGCCCGGGACAGTGTCTACGAGCAGTACTTC.